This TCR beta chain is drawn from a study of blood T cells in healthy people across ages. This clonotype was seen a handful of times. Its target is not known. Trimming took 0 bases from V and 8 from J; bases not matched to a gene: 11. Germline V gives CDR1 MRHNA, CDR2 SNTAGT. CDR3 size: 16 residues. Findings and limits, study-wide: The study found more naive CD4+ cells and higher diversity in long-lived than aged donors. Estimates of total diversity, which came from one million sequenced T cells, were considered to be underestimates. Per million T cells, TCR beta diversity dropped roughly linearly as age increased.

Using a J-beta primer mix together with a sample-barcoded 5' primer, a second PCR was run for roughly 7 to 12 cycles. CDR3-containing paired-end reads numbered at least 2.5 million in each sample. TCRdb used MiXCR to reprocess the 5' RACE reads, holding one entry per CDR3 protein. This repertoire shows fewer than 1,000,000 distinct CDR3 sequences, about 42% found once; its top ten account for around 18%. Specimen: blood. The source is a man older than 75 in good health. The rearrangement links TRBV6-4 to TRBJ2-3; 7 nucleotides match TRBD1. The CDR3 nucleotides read TGTGCCAGCAGTGACTCGAGCACAGGGGAACTGGGTACGCAGTATTTT. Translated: CASSDSSTGELGTQYF.